These T cell receptor beta chains were read from a single sample in a study of blood T cell repertoires in COVID-19. The method was immunoSEQ multiplex PCR; TCRdb's version includes in-frame clones alone and lacks a portion of them. The sample records roughly 42,000 clones, about 91% being singletons. The sequenced sample consisted of peripheral blood. Receptor source: a human donor in a cohort sampled during active COVID-19. Both conserved end residues are part of each CDR3. D genes are given only for firm matches. The listing skips clone size in some rows; elsewhere it reads once, few, many or a size class.

clone_size j_call d_call v_call cdr3_nt cdr3_aa
. TRBJ1-2 TRBD1 TRBV4-2 TGTGCCAGCAGCCAAGGGATCGTAAAGACAGGGGTTAACGGCTACACCTTC CASSQGIVKTGVNGYTF
few TRBJ1-2 . TRBV7-9 TGTGCCAGCAGCTCCAGGGGAGATGGCTACACCTTC CASSSRGDGYTF
. TRBJ1-2 . TRBV5-6 TGTGCCAGCAGCTTGTGGTGGGCCAACTATGGCTACACCTTC CASSLWWANYGYTF
. TRBJ2-1 TRBD2 TRBV7-2 TGTGCCAGCAGCCCCACCGGGACTAGTAAAAATGAGCAGTTCTTC CASSPTGTSKNEQFF
. TRBJ1-5 . TRBV5-5 TGTGCCAGCAGTCTTGGGTACGGAGTGGACAATCAGCCCCAGCATTTT CASSLGYGVDNQPQHF
few TRBJ1-5 . TRBV4-1 TGCGCCAGCAGCCAAGGGCCGGGAAGCAATCAGCCCCAGCATTTT CASSQGPGSNQPQHF
once TRBJ1-1 . TRBV6-5 TGTGCCAGCAGCCCACCACAGGGACAAGCTTTCTTT CASSPPQGQAFF
few TRBJ1-2 . TRBV2 TGTGCCAGCACCGGCCGAGCGGAGTATGGCTACACCTTC CASTGRAEYGYTF
. TRBJ2-3 TRBD2 TRBV29-1 TGCAGCGTTCCGACTAGCGGCAGCACAGATACGCAGTATTTT CSVPTSGSTDTQYF
. TRBJ1-1 TRBD1 TRBV6-5 TGTGCCAGCAGGAGACAGGGTGGGATGATGACTGAAGCTTTCTTT CASRRQGGMMTEAFF
. TRBJ2-5 TRBD1 TRBV5-1 TGCGCCAGCAGCAAGGGGACAGTCGGGGAGACCCAGTACTTC CASSKGTVGETQYF
few TRBJ1-4 . TRBV6-1 TGTGCCAGCAGTGACGGTCAGGGGTTGGAAAAACTGTTTTTT CASSDGQGLEKLFF
. TRBJ1-1 . TRBV6-5 TGTGCCAGCAGTTCCTACGGACAGAAGAACACTGAAGCTTTCTTT CASSSYGQKNTEAFF
. TRBJ2-7 . TRBV19 TGTGCCAGTAGTTCGCAAACAGGGACCTACTACGAGCAGTACTTC CASSSQTGTYYEQYF
. TRBJ2-2 . TRBV9 TGTGCCAGCAGCAGATCAGGGACTTCGGGTACCGGGGAGCTGTTTTTT CASSRSGTSGTGELFF
. TRBJ2-1 . TRBV5-4 TGTGCCAGCAGCTCCCTTAACAATGAGCAGTTCTTC CASSSLNNEQFF
. TRBJ1-5 . TRBV6-5 TGTGCCAGCAGAACAGGCATACTAAATCAGCCCCAGCATTTT CASRTGILNQPQHF
. TRBJ1-1 . TRBV7-9 TGTGCCAGCAGCTCATTTTCGAGGAACACTGAAGCTTTCTTT CASSSFSRNTEAFF
. TRBJ1-6 . TRBV7-9 TGTGCCAGCAGCTTACAGGGTTCACCCCTCCACTTT CASSLQGSPLHF
. TRBJ2-5 TRBD1 TRBV7-3 TGTGCCAGCAGCTTAACGGGTGGGACAGGTCAAGAGACCCAGTACTTC CASSLTGGTGQETQYF
. TRBJ1-6 . TRBV6-5 TGTGCCAGCACCTACGGGAAAAGTTTGAAGTCACCCCTCCACTTT CASTYGKSLKSPLHF
. TRBJ1-2 . TRBV28 TGTGCCACAACAGAGAACTATGGCTACACCTTC CATTENYGYTF
. TRBJ2-7 . TRBV28 TGTGCCAGCAGAATGGGCAGTCCGGCGGAGGGGCAGTACTTC CASRMGSPAEGQYF
. TRBJ2-3 . TRBV14 TGTGCCAGCAGTCCGAGCACAGATACGCAGTATTTT CASSPSTDTQYF
. TRBJ2-1 TRBD2 TRBV3-1/TRBV3-2 TGTGCCAGCAGCCTAACTAGCGGGAGGGTTCAGGGGCAGTTCTTC CASSLTSGRVQGQFF